This T cell receptor (beta chain) was recovered during a study of beta chain features in type 1 diabetes. Findings of the study overall: TCRB CDR3s from Type 1 diabetes patients were moderately but significantly shorter in all four CD4+ subsets.

Sorting based on CD45RO/CCR7/CD25/CD127/CD95/CD27 separated CD4+ naive, central memory, regulatory and stem cell-like memory cells. This CDR3 is built from 13 residues. Germline CDR1 reads MNHEY; CDR2 reads SMNVEV (reference sequence). The ends were cut back, 3 bases at V and 8 bases at J, with 14 bases in the middle. What was sequenced were expressed TCRB transcripts, since all of the isolated RNA had been reverse transcribed. Data came from immunoSEQ multiplex PCR; TCRdb stores just in-frame clones and leaves some out. The sample carries 680,000 or so clones, roughly 13% recorded once. A few counts support this clone. Its cognate antigen is unknown.

The clonotype comes from a man aged 18 to 35 with type 1 diabetes. This chain joins TRBV27 and TRBJ2-7; tentative D call: TRBD2 (5 bases). Sequencing was performed on naive CD4+ T cells from blood. The CDR3 reads CASSFGRGLKQYF. In nucleotides, the CDR3 is TGTGCCAGCAGTTTTGGCCGGGGTTTGAAGCAGTACTTC.